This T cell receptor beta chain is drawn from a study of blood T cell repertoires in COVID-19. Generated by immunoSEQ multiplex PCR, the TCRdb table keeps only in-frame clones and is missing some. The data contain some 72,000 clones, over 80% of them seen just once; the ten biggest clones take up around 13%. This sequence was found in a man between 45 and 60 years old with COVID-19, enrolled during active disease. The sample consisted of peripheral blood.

The DNA for the CDR3 is TGTGCCAGCAGCTTATTAAACGGTGGCTACACCTTC. It translates to CASSLLNGGYTF. The chain carries TRBV7-9 and TRBJ1-2; D unclear. V was clipped by 2 bases and J by 7 bases, with 8 bases between them. CDR3 size: 12 residues. The germline gives CDR1 SEHNR, CDR2 FQNEAQ (reference sequence).